This TCR beta chain was documented in a study of shared clonotypes between healthy human individuals. General observations from the study: The generation probabilities recorded for non-shared clonotypes fell below those of clonotypes shared by all four donors. A small donor pool kept down the genetic and exposure-history diversity that was represented. Larger estimated richness was generally recorded for naive subsets relative to memory subsets.

The V gene lost 0 bases and the J gene lost 7 bases, with 12 bases spanning the gap. Germline V gives CDR1 LGHNA, CDR2 YNFKEQ. This CDR3 comprises 15 residues. An approximately 220 ng quantity of DNA, 30,000 to 35,000 T cell genomes, went into the sorted-subset replicate PCRs. TCRdb's table, derived via immunoSEQ multiplex PCR, lists solely in-frame clones and lacks some. The repertoire holds around 700,000 clones, with around 73% as singletons. This clone was seen only a few times. Its cognate antigen is unknown. The receptor was isolated from a woman aged 25 to 39 in good health. The sequenced sample consisted of memory CD4+ T cells sorted from blood. Subset meaning: CD45RA-negative fraction. The chain carries TRBV4-2 and TRBJ1-4; weak D call: TRBD1 (5 bases). CDR3 residues: CASSQDWDRGEKLFF. The CDR3 DNA is TGTGCCAGCAGCCAAGATTGGGACCGAGGTGAAAAACTGTTTTTT.